Below are 11 T cell receptor beta chains sequenced from a single sample in a study of T-cell reconstitution after alpha-beta-depleted transplantation in children. A TCRbeta library incorporating unique molecular identifiers was prepared. TCRdb called the PCR reads again in MiXCR, with one record for every CDR3 protein. The sample has fewer than 550,000 distinct CDR3 sequences, about 16% seen once. The sample in question was PBMCs, mostly from graft donor cells, obtained 360 days after TCRalphabeta/CD19-depleted stem cell transplant. The receptor source for this set is a boy under two years old who had a stem cell transplant for Wiskott-Aldrich syndrome, so the T cells may come from the graft donor.

The gene calls are TRBV19 and TRBJ2-2, with 7 bases identical to TRBD1. The trim removed 7 bases at V and 2 bases at J, leaving 10 bases unmatched. CDR3 length equals 16 residues. Germline CDR1 LNHDA, CDR2 SQIVND (reference sequence). The CDR3 nucleotides read TGTGCCAGTATAGCCCGAGGGGGCTATAACACCGGGGAGCTGTTTTTT. It specifies CASIARGGYNTGELFF.

This clonotype was seen ten or more times. The V and J genes are TRBV5-1 and TRBJ1-1, with D possibly TRBD1 on 6 matching bases. V gave up 4 bases and J gave up 0 bases, with 10 bases separating them. The CDR3 contains 14 residues. Germline-derived CDR1 and CDR2 are SGHRS and YFSETQ. The DNA of the CDR3 is TGCGCCAGCAGCCACGGACAGTTGAACACTGAAGCTTTCTTT. Encoded protein: CASSHGQLNTEAFF.

The CDR3 nucleotides are TGTGCCAGCAGCTTTTTGGGCGGGTCCCCAGTCACAGATACGCAGTATTTT. Its protein product is CASSFLGGSPVTDTQYF. The rearrangement joins TRBV5-4 to TRBJ2-3; maybe TRBD2 (5 bases). Germline V gene data show CDR1 as SGHNT and CDR2 as YYREEE (reference sequence). The CDR3 length is 17 residues. Trimming pared 2 bases from V and 2 bases from J, leaving 18 bases between.

Ten or more counts support this clonotype. The chain has TRBV7-9 and TRBJ2-1, with TRBD2 matching over 8 bases. The CDR3 totals 17 residues. The V and J ends lost 5 bases and 3 bases, in that order; junction bases with no gene match: 12. Germline assignment: CDR1 SEHNR and CDR2 FQNEAQ (reference sequence). CDR3 loop: CASSPGLAANFYNEQFF. CDR3 DNA sequence: TGTGCCAGCAGCCCCGGACTAGCAGCCAACTTCTACAATGAGCAGTTCTTC.

There are a few counts of this clonotype. The V and J genes are TRBV20-1 and TRBJ2-7; TRBD1 aligns across 7 bases. Looked up from germline, CDR1 is DFQATT and CDR2 is SNEGSKA (reference sequence). The CDR3 runs to 15 residues. V was pared by 1 base and J by 0 bases, with 6 bases of the junction left unmatched. The CDR3 is CSARAPTGYSYEQYF. The CDR3 DNA reads as TGCAGTGCTAGAGCCCCGACAGGGTACTCCTACGAGCAGTACTTC.

The sample holds a few counts of this clonotype. The V call is TRBV15, the J call TRBJ2-2, with D hard to call. Trimming took 0 bases from V and 0 from J, leaving 2 bases between them. Per germline, CDR1 LNHNV and CDR2 YYDKDF (reference sequence). The CDR3 length is 14 residues. The CDR3 coding sequence is TGTGCCACCAGCAGAGATCCGAACACCGGGGAGCTGTTTTTT. Translated, it gives CATSRDPNTGELFF.

This clonotype was detected only a few times. The genes are TRBV5-1 and TRBJ2-3; tentative D call: TRBD2 (6 bases). The CDR3 loop spans 15 amino acids. V was shortened by 1 base and J by 4 bases, with 13 bases between the two germline ends. In germline, CDR1 is SGHRS, CDR2 YFSETQ. The CDR3 spells CASSLNGGTADTQYF. The DNA of the CDR3 is TGCGCCAGCAGCTTGAATGGGGGGACCGCAGATACGCAGTATTTT. Drawing the rest from reference TRBV5-1 and TRBJ2-3, the complete variable domain is KAGVTQTPRYLIKTRGQQVTLSCSPISGHRSVSWYQQTPGQGLQFLFEYFSETQRNKGNFPGRFSGRQFSNSRSEMNVSTLELGDSALYLCASSLNGGTADTQYFGPGTRLTVL.

This clonotype has a handful of counts. DNA for the CDR3: TGCGCCAGCAGTTGGGGGACAGGGATCTTGGATGAGCAGTTCTTC. It translates to CASSWGTGILDEQFF. The rearrangement joins TRBV5-1 to TRBJ2-1; 9 positions match TRBD1. The germline gives CDR1 SGHRS, CDR2 YFSETQ. With 5 bases clipped from V and 8 bases from J, the junction kept 11 bases outside the gene matches. The CDR3 has 15 residues.

This clonotype was detected many times. This sequence joins TRBV4-1 and TRBJ2-7; D possibly corresponds to TRBD2 (7 bases). Trimming removed 3 bases from V and 3 bases from J, with 15 bases in between. CDR1 is MGHRA and CDR2 is YSYEKL in the germline V gene. This CDR3 spans 15 amino acids. CDR3 bases: TGCGCCAGCAGCCACTACAGGGAGGGGGACTACGAGCAGTACTTC. Protein sequence: CASSHYREGDYEQYF.

This clonotype was found many times. This sequence joins TRBV9 and TRBJ1-4; no clear D. V lost 4 bases and J lost 8, with 12 bases in between. Germline-derived CDR1 and CDR2 are SGDLS and YYNGEE. The CDR3 is 13 residues long. The CDR3 DNA follows: TGTGCCAGCAGCCCAGGACCCCGGGAAAAACTGTTTTTT. Amino acids: CASSPGPREKLFF.

This clonotype was picked up many times. The chain joins TRBV29-1 to TRBJ2-2, with D perhaps matching TRBD1 (5 bases). Germline lookup yields CDR1 SQVTM and CDR2 ANQGSEA. The CDR3 length is 13 residues. Trimming cost V 4 bases and J 0 bases, with 6 bases left between them. The CDR3 loop is CSVGGTNTGELFF. The DNA for the CDR3 is TGCAGCGTTGGGGGCACGAACACCGGGGAGCTGTTTTTT.